The 4 T cell receptor beta chains listed next were all sequenced from one sample in a study of identifying expanded T cells in peripheral blood. The table came from immunoSEQ multiplex PCR; TCRdb's copy has only in-frame clones and leaves some out. The sample contains around 91,000 clones, 70% to 90% of which appear only once. Sample: blood. These receptors came from a person between 18 and 75 years old in good health.

The rearrangement joins TRBV6-4 to TRBJ2-3; TRBD2 might be the D (5 bases). The V end lost 6 bases, the J end lost 0 bases, and 13 bases lay between the germline ends. The germline gives CDR1 MRHNA, CDR2 SNTAGT. CDR3 size: 15 residues. CDR3 loop: CASSDLGGSTDTQYF. The CDR3 DNA reads TGTGCCAGCAGCGACCTTGGCGGGAGCACAGATACGCAGTATTTT.

The rearrangement joins TRBV9 to TRBJ2-1; 11 bases match TRBD2. The CDR3 is 16 amino acids. CDR1 SGDLS and CDR2 YYNGEE come from the germline V gene. The V gene end was trimmed by 4 bases and the J gene end by 7 bases; junction bases not matched to a gene: 10. This CDR3 reads CASSTLTSGDLNEQFF. The CDR3 DNA reads as TGTGCCAGCAGCACGCTGACTAGCGGGGATTTGAATGAGCAGTTCTTC. The entire variable domain, with the rest obtained from reference TRBV9 and TRBJ2-1, is as follows: DSGVTQTPKHLITATGQRVTLRCSPRSGDLSVYWYQQSLDQGLQFLIQYYNGEERAKGNILERFSAQQFPDLHSELNLSSLELGDSALYFCASSTLTSGDLNEQFFGPGTRLTVL.

The CDR3 loop is CASSWRATNEKLFF. The CDR3 nucleotides read TGCGCCAGCAGCTGGCGGGCAACTAATGAAAAACTGTTTTTT. The chain employs TRBV4-1 and TRBJ1-4; no clear D. From germline, CDR1 is MGHRA and CDR2 YSYEKL. The V gene lost 5 bases and the J gene lost 0 bases, with 7 bases spanning the gap. This CDR3 spans 14 amino acids.

V gene TRBV20-1 combines with J gene TRBJ2-7; 9 bases fit TRBD1. The CDR3 is 11 amino acids. From germline, CDR1 is DFQATT and CDR2 SNEGSKA (reference sequence). J was trimmed by 7 bases and V by 5 bases; bases with no gene match: 3. CDR3 amino acids: CSAWDRVEQYF. The DNA of the CDR3 is TGCAGTGCTTGGGACAGGGTAGAGCAGTACTTC.